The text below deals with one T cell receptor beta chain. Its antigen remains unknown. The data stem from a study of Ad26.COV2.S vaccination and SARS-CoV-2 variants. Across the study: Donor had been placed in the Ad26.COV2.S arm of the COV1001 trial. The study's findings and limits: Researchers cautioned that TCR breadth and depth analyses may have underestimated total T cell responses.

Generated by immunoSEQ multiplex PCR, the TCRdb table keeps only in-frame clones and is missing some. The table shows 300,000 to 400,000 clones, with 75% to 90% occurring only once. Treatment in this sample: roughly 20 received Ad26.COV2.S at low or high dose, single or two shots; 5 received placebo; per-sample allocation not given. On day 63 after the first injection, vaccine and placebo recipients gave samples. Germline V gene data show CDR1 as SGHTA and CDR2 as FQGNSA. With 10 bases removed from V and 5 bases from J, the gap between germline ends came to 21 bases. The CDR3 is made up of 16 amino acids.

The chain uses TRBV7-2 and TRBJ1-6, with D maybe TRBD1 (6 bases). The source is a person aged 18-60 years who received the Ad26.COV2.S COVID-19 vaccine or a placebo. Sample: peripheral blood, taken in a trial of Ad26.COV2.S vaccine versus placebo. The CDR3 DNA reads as TGTGCCACCGCTACCCAGGGGCAACCAAATAATTCACCCCTCCACTTT. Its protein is CATATQGQPNNSPLHF.